Listed below are T cell receptor beta chains from one sample, sequenced in a study of blood T cell repertoires in COVID-19. The data were produced by immunoSEQ multiplex PCR, yet TCRdb's version contains in-frame clones alone and is incomplete. The table includes approximately 150,000 clones, over 85% detected once. Sequenced: peripheral blood. Receptor source: a woman in her sixties or seventies with COVID-19, enrolled during active disease. Both conserved end residues are part of each CDR3. A D gene is named only where the DNA matches it firmly. Part of the rows lack a size; the others show once, few, many or a class for expanded clones.

TRBV7-8	once	.	TRBJ1-4	TGTGCCAGCAGCCCCCGGACAGAAGTCAATGAAAAACTGTTTTTT	CASSPRTEVNEKLFF
TRBV7-6	.	.	TRBJ1-1	TGTGCCAGCAGCCAAGTCCGGCCGGGGGGTACGGACACTGAAGCTTTCTTT	CASSQVRPGGTDTEAFF
TRBV3-1/TRBV3-2	.	TRBD1	TRBJ1-5	TGTGCCAGCAGCCAAACAGGGGACAGCAATCAGCCCCAGCATTTT	CASSQTGDSNQPQHF
TRBV19	.	.	TRBJ1-2	TGTGCCAGTAGTATTTCCAGGGAGGACTATGGCTACACCTTC	CASSISREDYGYTF
TRBV3-1/TRBV3-2	.	TRBD2	TRBJ2-1	TGTGCCAGCAGCCAGTCCTTTGGCGGGGGGAGCGCCCATGAGCAGTTCTTC	CASSQSFGGGSAHEQFF
TRBV15	once	.	TRBJ1-5	TGTGCCACCAGTCCGTATAGCAATCAGCCCCAGCATTTT	CATSPYSNQPQHF
TRBV6-2/TRBV6-3	.	TRBD1	TRBJ2-3	TGTGCCAGCAGTTACGGGACAGGCCCTGGTACGCAGTATTTT	CASSYGTGPGTQYF
TRBV3-1/TRBV3-2	.	.	TRBJ2-2	TGTGCCAGCAGCCAAGAAAGGGCCGGGGTAAACACCGGGGAGCTGTTTTTT	CASSQERAGVNTGELFF
TRBV4-3	.	TRBD1	TRBJ1-5	TGCGCCAGCAGCCAGGACAGGGTTCGTCAGCCCCAGCATTTT	CASSQDRVRQPQHF
TRBV2	.	.	TRBJ2-1	TGTGCCAGCAGCGCTGACAGCTACAATGAGCAGTTCTTC	CASSADSYNEQFF
TRBV5-1	.	TRBD1	TRBJ2-7	TGCGCCAGCAGCTTGGAACAGGGGGCTTACTACGAGCAGTACTTC	CASSLEQGAYYEQYF
TRBV10-3	once	.	TRBJ1-1	TGTGCCATCAGTACCCGGGGAGATGGCACTGAAGCTTTCTTT	CAISTRGDGTEAFF
TRBV19	.	.	TRBJ1-3	TGTGCCAGTAGTCGGGAAGGGAGGTCTGGAAACACCATATATTTT	CASSREGRSGNTIYF
TRBV7-9	.	.	TRBJ1-3	TGTGCCAGCAGCTTGTCCAGTGGAAACACCATATATTTT	CASSLSSGNTIYF
TRBV19	.	TRBD1	TRBJ2-7	TGTGCCAGTAGTAGTAGGGGGACAGAGACCTACGAGCAGTACTTC	CASSSRGTETYEQYF
TRBV7-3	.	.	TRBJ2-2	TGTGCCAGCAGTTCGAGCACCGGGGAGCTGTTTTTT	CASSSSTGELFF
TRBV13	once	TRBD1	TRBJ1-2	TGTGCCAGCAGCGACGACAGGGGGCAAGCTAACTATGGCTACACCTTC	CASSDDRGQANYGYTF
TRBV4-2	.	TRBD1	TRBJ1-2	TGTGCCAGCAGCTCACAAATACAGGGGGCCGATGGCTACACCTTC	CASSSQIQGADGYTF
TRBV12-3/TRBV12-4	few	.	TRBJ2-1	TGTGCCAGCAGTAAAGACAGGAGCAATGAGCAGTTCTTC	CASSKDRSNEQFF
TRBV5-1	once	.	TRBJ1-6	TGCGCCAGCAGCGGCGAACTAGGCTATAATTCACCCCTCCACTTT	CASSGELGYNSPLHF